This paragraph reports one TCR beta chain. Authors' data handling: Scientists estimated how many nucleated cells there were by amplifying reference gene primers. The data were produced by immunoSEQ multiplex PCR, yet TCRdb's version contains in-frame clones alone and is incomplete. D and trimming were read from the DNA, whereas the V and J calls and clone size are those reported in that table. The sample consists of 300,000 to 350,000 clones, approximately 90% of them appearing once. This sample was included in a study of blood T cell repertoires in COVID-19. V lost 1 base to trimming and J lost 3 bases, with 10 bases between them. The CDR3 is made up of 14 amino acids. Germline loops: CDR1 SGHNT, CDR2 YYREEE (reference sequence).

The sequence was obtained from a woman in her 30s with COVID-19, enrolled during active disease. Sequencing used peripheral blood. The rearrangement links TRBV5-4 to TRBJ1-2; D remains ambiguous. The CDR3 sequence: CASSLLGADYGYTF. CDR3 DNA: TGTGCCAGCAGCTTGTTGGGAGCAGACTATGGCTACACCTTC.